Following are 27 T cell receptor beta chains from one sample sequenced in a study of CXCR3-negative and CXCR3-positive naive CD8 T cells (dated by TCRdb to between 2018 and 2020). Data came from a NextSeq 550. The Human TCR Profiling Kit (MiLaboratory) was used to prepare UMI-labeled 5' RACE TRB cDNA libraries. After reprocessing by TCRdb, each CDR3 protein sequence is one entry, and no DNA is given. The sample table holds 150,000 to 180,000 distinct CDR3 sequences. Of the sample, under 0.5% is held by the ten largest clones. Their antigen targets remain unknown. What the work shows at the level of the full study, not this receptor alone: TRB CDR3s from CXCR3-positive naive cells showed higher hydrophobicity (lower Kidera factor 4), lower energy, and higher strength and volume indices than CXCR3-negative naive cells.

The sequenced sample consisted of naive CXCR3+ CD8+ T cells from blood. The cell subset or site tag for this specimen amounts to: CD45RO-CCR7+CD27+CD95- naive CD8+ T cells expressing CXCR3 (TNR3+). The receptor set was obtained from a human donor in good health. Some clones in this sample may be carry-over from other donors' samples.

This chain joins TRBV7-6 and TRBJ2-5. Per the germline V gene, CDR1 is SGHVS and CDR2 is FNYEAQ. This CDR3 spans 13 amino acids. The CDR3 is CASSFLPEETQYF.

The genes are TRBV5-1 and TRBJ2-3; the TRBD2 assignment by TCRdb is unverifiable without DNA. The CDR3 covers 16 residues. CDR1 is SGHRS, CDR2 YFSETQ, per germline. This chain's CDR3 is CASRPTPLAGTDTQYF.

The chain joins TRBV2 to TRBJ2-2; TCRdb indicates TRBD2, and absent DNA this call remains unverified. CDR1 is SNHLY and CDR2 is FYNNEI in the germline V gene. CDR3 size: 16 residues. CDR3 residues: CASRGGLAVNTGELFF.

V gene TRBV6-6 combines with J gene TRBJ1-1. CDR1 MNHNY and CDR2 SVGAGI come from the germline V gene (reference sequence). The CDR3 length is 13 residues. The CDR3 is CASSYDGYTEAFF.

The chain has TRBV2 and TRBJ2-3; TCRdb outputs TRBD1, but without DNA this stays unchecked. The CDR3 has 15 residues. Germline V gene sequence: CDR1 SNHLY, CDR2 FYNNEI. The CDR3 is CASSPGQMSTDTQYF.

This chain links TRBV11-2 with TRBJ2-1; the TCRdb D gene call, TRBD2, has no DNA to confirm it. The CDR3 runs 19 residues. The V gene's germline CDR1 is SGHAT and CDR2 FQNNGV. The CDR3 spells CASSLDGRGAPLSYNEQFF. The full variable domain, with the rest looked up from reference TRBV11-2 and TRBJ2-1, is EAGVAQSPRYKIIEKRQSVAFWCNPISGHATLYWYQQILGQGPKLLIQFQNNGVVDDSQLPKDRFSAERLKGVDSTLKIQPAKLEDSAVYLCASSLDGRGAPLSYNEQFFGPGTRLTVL.

The CDR3 protein is CASSLTVDTYNSPLHF. The rearrangement joins TRBV28 to TRBJ1-6; the D call of TRBD1 rests on TCRdb alone, since no DNA is present to check it. There are 16 residues in the CDR3. Per the germline V gene, CDR1 is MDHEN and CDR2 is SYDVKM.

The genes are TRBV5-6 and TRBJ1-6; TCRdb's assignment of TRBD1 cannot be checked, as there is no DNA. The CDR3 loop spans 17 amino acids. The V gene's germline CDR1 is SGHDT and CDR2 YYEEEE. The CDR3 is CARSSGQFPLWNSPLHF.

This chain's CDR3 is CASSEGATATEAFF. The J gene is TRBJ1-1, the V gene TRBV2. CDR1 and CDR2 (germline): SNHLY, FYNNEI. The CDR3 sequence is 14 residues long.

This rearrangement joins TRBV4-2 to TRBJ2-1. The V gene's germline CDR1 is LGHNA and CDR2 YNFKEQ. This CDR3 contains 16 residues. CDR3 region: CASSQEAGATYNEQFF.

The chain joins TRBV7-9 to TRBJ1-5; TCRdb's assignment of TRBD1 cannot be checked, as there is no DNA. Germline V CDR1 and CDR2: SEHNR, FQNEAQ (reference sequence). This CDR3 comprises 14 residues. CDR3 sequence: CASSLAHRDQPQHF.

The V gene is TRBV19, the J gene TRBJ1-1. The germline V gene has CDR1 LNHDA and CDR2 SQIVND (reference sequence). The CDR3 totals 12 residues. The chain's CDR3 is CASSISLTEAFF.

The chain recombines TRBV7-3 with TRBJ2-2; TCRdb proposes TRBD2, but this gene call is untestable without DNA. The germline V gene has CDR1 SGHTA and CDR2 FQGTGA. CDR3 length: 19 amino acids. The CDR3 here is CASSFVGLAGGPSTGELFF. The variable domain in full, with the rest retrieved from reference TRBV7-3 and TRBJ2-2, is GAGVSQTPSNKVTEKGKYVELRCDPISGHTALYWYRQSLGQGPEFLIYFQGTGAADDSGLPNDRFFAVRPEGSVSTLKIQRTERGDSAVYLCASSFVGLAGGPSTGELFFGEGSRLTVL.

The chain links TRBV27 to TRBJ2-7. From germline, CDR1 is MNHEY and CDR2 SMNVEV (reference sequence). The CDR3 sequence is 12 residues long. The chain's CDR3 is CASSLSGNEQYF.

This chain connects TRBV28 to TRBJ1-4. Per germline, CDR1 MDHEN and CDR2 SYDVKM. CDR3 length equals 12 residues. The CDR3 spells CASSLVNEKLFF.

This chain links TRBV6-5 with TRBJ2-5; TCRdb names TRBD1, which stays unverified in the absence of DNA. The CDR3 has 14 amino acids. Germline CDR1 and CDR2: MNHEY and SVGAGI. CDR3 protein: CVSSYTPSIEAQYF.

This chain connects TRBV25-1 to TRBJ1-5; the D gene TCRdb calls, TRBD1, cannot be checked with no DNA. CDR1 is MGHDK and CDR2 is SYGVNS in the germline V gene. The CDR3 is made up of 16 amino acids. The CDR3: CASSGPGTGNNQPQHF.

The CDR3 spells CASRGGQIYNEQFF. The chain links TRBV2 to TRBJ2-1; TCRdb selects TRBD1, and the lack of DNA leaves this call unchecked. Germline lookup yields CDR1 SNHLY and CDR2 FYNNEI. This CDR3 contains 14 residues. The variable domain in full, with the rest retrieved from reference TRBV2 and TRBJ2-1, is EPEVTQTPSHQVTQMGQEVILRCVPISNHLYFYWYRQILGQKVEFLVSFYNNEISEKSEIFDDQFSVERPDGSNFTLKIRSTKLEDSAMYFCASRGGQIYNEQFFGPGTRLTVL.

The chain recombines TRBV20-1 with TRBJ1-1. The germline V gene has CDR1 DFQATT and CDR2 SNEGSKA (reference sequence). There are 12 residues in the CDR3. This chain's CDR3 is CSVETGTTEAFF.

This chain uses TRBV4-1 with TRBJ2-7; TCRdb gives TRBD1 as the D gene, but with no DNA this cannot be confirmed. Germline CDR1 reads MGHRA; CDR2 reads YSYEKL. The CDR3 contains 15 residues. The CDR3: CASSLLTGNDYEQYF.

The CDR3: CASSLGTGLYNEQFF. The chain has TRBV5-6 and TRBJ2-1; the TCRdb call, TRBD1, lacks DNA for checking. There are 15 residues in the CDR3. Germline assignment: CDR1 SGHDT and CDR2 YYEEEE.

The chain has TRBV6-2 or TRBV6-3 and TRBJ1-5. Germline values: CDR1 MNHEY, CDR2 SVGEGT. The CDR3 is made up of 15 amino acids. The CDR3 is CASSYYRDSGFPQHF.

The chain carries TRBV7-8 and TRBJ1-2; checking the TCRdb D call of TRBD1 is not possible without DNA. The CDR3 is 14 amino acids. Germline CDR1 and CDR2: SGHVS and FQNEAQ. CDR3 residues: CASSLSGATYGYTF.

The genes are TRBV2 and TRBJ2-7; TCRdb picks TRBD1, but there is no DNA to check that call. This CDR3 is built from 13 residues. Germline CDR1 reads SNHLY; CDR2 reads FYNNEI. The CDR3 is CASPGVTPYEQYF.

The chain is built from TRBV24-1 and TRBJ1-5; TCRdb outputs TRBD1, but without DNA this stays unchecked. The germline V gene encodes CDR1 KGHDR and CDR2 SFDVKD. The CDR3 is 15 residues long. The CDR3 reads CATSGRGAIDQPQHF.

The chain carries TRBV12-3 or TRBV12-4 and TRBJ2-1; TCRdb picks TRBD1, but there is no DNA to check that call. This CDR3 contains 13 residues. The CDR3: CASSLYRGLGGFF.

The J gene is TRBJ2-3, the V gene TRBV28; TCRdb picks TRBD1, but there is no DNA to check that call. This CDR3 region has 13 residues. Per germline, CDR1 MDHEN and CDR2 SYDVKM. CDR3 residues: CASMGGDTDTQYF.